This T cell receptor (beta chain) was recovered during a study of blood T cell repertoires in COVID-19. About the study: The origin of the acute and convalescent COVID-19 samples was the United States, Italy and Spain. In each case, the material was cDNA or gDNA derived from T cells, B-cell-depleted T cells, or PBMCs.

Original processing methods: Amplified reference gene primers provided the basis for estimating nucleated cell counts. TCRdb's copy holds only in-frame clones and misses some; the assay was immunoSEQ multiplex PCR. Clone size and V and J calls were adopted from that table, with D and trimming inferred from the DNA. The table includes around 89,000 clones, around 88% detected once. The ends lost 3 bases at V and 3 bases at J; junction bases unmatched: 4. In germline, CDR1 is SGDLS, CDR2 YYNGEE. The CDR3 totals 14 residues. This TCR came from a man in his 60s with acute or convalescent COVID-19. Sequenced material: peripheral blood. The J gene is TRBJ2-7, the V gene TRBV9, with 9 bases lining up with TRBD1. The DNA of the CDR3 is TGTGCCAGCAGCGAACAGGGGGCGCGCTACGAGCAGTACTTC. It codes for CASSEQGARYEQYF.